This T cell receptor (beta chain) was recovered during a study of blood T cell repertoires in COVID-19. On the study more broadly: Acute and convalescent COVID-19 specimens originated in the United States, Italy and Spain. T cells, B-cell-depleted T cells, or PBMCs supplied cDNA or gDNA.

Per the original methods: Estimation of nucleated cell counts was performed using reference gene primer amplification. Sequencing used immunoSEQ multiplex PCR; TCRdb keeps in-frame clones, though not all of them. That table is the source of V, J and clone size, and D and trimming were worked out from the DNA. This table holds about 170,000 clones, around nine tenths found once. Germline V gene lookup returns CDR1 MNHEY and CDR2 SVGEGT. V dropped 6 bases and J dropped 4; count of bases not matched to a gene: 10. This CDR3 comprises 15 residues. The chain links TRBV6-2 or TRBV6-3 to TRBJ1-2, with 8 bases identical to TRBD1. The TCR sequence derives from a man between 50 and 59 years old with acute or convalescent COVID-19. Sequencing used peripheral blood. CDR3 in DNA: TGTGCCAGCAGACCTATAGGACAGGGAAGCTATGGCTACACCTTC. This gives the protein CASRPIGQGSYGYTF.